These 24 T cell receptor beta chains were sequenced from one sample in a study of blood T cells in healthy people across ages. A sample-barcoded 5' primer and a J-beta primer mix were used in a second PCR of about 6 to 11 cycles. One entry per CDR3 protein, called by TCRdb with MiXCR from the 5' RACE reads. The data hold around 650,000 distinct CDR3 sequences, with roughly two fifths observed a single time. What was sequenced was blood. These receptors came from a man of 80 years or more in good health.

The chain carries TRBV6-1 and TRBJ2-5; D not resolved. Germline CDR1 and CDR2: MNHNS and SASEGT. The CDR3 totals 15 residues. Trimming stripped 3 bases from V and 4 bases from J, with 15 bases between. The CDR3 bases are TGTGCCAGCAGTGAGGGTAGTAAGGCTCGAGAGACCCAGTACTTC. This sequence encodes CASSEGSKARETQYF.

This sequence joins TRBV6-6 and TRBJ2-7; D is ambiguous. Germline assignment: CDR1 MNHNY and CDR2 SVGAGI (reference sequence). Trimming took off 5 bases at V and 0 bases at J, with 8 bases between the two ends. The CDR3 contains 13 residues. CDR3: CASSENPSYEQYF. The CDR3 bases are TGTGCCAGCAGTGAGAACCCCTCCTACGAGCAGTACTTC.

The rearrangement uses TRBV20-1 and TRBJ2-1, with D perhaps matching TRBD2 (6 bases). The DNA end is a closer match to TRBJ2-7, so the J assignment may be wrong. The CDR3 is 13 amino acids. Germline CDR1 is DFQATT and CDR2 is SNEGSKA (reference sequence). The CDR3 region has the DNA TGCAGTGCCATCGGTAGCGGAGACAATGAGCAGTACTTC. Residues: CSAIGSGDNEQYF.

The gene calls are TRBV4-2 and TRBJ1-2; D is uncertain. Germline CDR1 reads LGHNA; CDR2 reads YNFKEQ. With 0 bases removed from V and 8 bases from J, the gap between germline ends came to 13 bases. The CDR3 length is 14 residues. CDR3 loop: CASSQDASEGGYTF. DNA of the CDR3: TGTGCCAGCAGCCAAGATGCGTCAGAAGGCGGCTACACCTTC.

The chain employs TRBV28 and TRBJ2-4; D could derive from TRBD1 or TRBD2 (6 bases each). Germline V gene sequence: CDR1 MDHEN, CDR2 SYDVKM. CDR3 length equals 13 residues. Trimming cost V 5 bases and J 13 bases, with 18 bases left between them. In DNA, the CDR3 is TGTGCCAGCAGTGTAAGGACAAGGGGGGAGCAGTACTTC. Residues: CASSVRTRGEQYF.

At least ten counts were recorded for this clonotype. This rearrangement joins TRBV4-2 to TRBJ2-3; D is possibly TRBD2 (6 bases). This CDR3 is 15 amino acids long. The V gene lost 3 bases and the J gene lost 2 bases, with 12 bases spanning the gap. The germline V gene encodes CDR1 LGHNA and CDR2 YNFKEQ. The CDR3 nucleotides are TGTGCCAGCAGCCAGACTGGGGGGTACACAGATACGCAGTATTTT. Amino acids: CASSQTGGYTDTQYF.

This clonotype was counted a few times. The V call is TRBV20-1, the J call TRBJ2-1; the D call may be TRBD1 or TRBD2 (5 bases each). Looked up from germline, CDR1 is DFQATT and CDR2 is SNEGSKA (reference sequence). With 0 bases removed from V and 5 bases from J, the gap between germline ends came to 20 bases. The CDR3 loop spans 17 amino acids. In nucleotides, the CDR3 is TGCAGTGCTAGAGATGGAGAAGGGGACCTTTGGGACAATGAGCAGTTCTTC. It encodes CSARDGEGDLWDNEQFF.

The J gene is TRBJ1-5, the V gene TRBV20-1; TRBD1 matches 8 bases. After removal of 3 bases from V and 3 bases from J, the junction contained 19 bases not matched to a gene. Per the germline V gene, CDR1 is DFQATT and CDR2 is SNEGSKA (reference sequence). The CDR3 runs to 19 residues. The CDR3 protein is CSASLPGGRGQWYNQPQHF. The CDR3 bases are TGCAGTGCTAGTCTCCCTGGGGGCAGGGGGCAATGGTACAATCAGCCCCAGCATTTT.

This clonotype was seen more than once but under ten times. The rearrangement links TRBV12-3 or TRBV12-4 to TRBJ1-2, with TRBD1 identical over 7 bases. V gave up 5 bases and J gave up 2 bases; unmatched junction bases: 8. This CDR3 has 15 amino acids. CDR3 nucleotide sequence: TGTGCCAGCAGTATAGACAGGGTTGTCAACTATGGCTACACCTTC. It codes for CASSIDRVVNYGYTF.

The V and J genes are TRBV7-8 and TRBJ1-4, with a tentative D call TRBD1 (6 bases). The length of the CDR3 is 17 residues. Germline-derived CDR1 and CDR2 are SGHVS and FQNEAQ. V was clipped by 1 base and J by 7 bases, with 19 bases between them. CDR3 residues: CASSLGQGTTWGEKLFF. The CDR3 DNA sequence: TGTGCCAGCAGCTTAGGGCAGGGGACAACTTGGGGTGAAAAACTGTTTTTT. The full variable domain, its missing parts supplied by reference TRBV7-8 and TRBJ1-4, is GAGVSQSPRYKVAKRGQDVALRCDPISGHVSLFWYQQALGQGPEFLTYFQNEAQLDKSGLPSDRFFAERPEGSVSTLKIQRTQQEDSAVYLCASSLGQGTTWGEKLFFGSGTQLSVL.

The chain joins TRBV20-1 to TRBJ2-5, with D perhaps TRBD2 (8 bases). Germline V gene sequence: CDR1 DFQATT, CDR2 SNEGSKA (reference sequence). The CDR3 spans 14 residues. V was pared by 0 bases and J by 11 bases, with 19 bases between. CDR3 in amino acids: CSARDHTGASGQYF. In nucleotides, the CDR3 is TGCAGTGCTAGAGATCATACAGGGGCTAGCGGGCAGTACTTC.

The V gene is TRBV28, the J gene TRBJ2-7, with 9 bases matching TRBD1. The CDR3 is made up of 15 amino acids. V gave up 2 bases and J gave up 7 bases; unmatched junction bases: 9. From germline, CDR1 is MDHEN and CDR2 SYDVKM. The CDR3 bases are TGTGCCAGCAGTTTAGGGGACAGGGTTGCAAGGGAGCAGTACTTC. As protein: CASSLGDRVAREQYF.

This clonotype was seen a few times. The chain carries TRBV4-2 and TRBJ1-6; D is unclear. CDR3 length equals 15 residues. The germline gives CDR1 LGHNA, CDR2 YNFKEQ. V was shortened by 0 bases and J by 7 bases, with 10 bases between the two germline ends. The chain's CDR3 is CASSQEQVPNSPLHF. The CDR3 DNA sequence: TGTGCCAGCAGCCAAGAACAAGTCCCAAATTCACCCCTCCACTTT.

The chain carries TRBV28 and TRBJ2-1; D not certain. The CDR3 has 12 residues. The germline V gene encodes CDR1 MDHEN and CDR2 SYDVKM. V lost 7 bases and J lost 10, with 14 bases in between. The CDR3 is CASKPRVGEQFF. The CDR3 coding sequence is TGTGCCAGCAAACCCAGAGTAGGGGAGCAGTTCTTC.

This clonotype was detected only a few times. The chain links TRBV5-1 to TRBJ2-3; D is ambiguous. The CDR3 consists of 14 residues. The V gene lost 4 bases and the J gene lost 2 bases, with 11 bases spanning the gap. Germline-derived CDR1 and CDR2 are SGHRS and YFSETQ. The CDR3 spells CASSVLRPTDTQYF. Written as DNA, the CDR3 is TGCGCCAGCAGCGTACTGAGGCCCACAGATACGCAGTATTTT.

This clonotype was recorded only once. The rearrangement uses TRBV30 and TRBJ2-7; D might be TRBD2 (6 bases). The CDR3 has 14 amino acids. Trimming took 2 bases from V and 0 from J, leaving 11 bases between them. The V gene's germline CDR1 is GTSNPN and CDR2 SVGIG (reference sequence). CDR3 sequence: CAWSWQGGSYEQYF. The CDR3 nucleotides read TGTGCCTGGAGTTGGCAGGGAGGCTCCTACGAGCAGTACTTC. Using reference TRBV30 and TRBJ2-7 for the parts outside the CDR3, the full variable domain is SQTIHQWPATLVQPVGSPLSLECTVEGTSNPNLYWYRQAAGRGLQLLFYSVGIGQISSEVPQNLSASRPQDRQFILSSKKLLLSDSGFYLCAWSWQGGSYEQYFGPGTRLTVT.

V is TRBV7-7 and J is TRBJ2-3, with a weak D call TRBD2 (5 bases). The CDR3 has 13 residues. Looked up from germline, CDR1 is SSHAT and CDR2 is FNYEAQ (reference sequence). The V end lost 5 bases, the J end lost 4 bases, and 10 bases lay between the germline ends. In DNA form, the CDR3 reads TGTGCCAGCAGCGTCGGGAACGCAGATACGCAGTATTTT. Its translation is CASSVGNADTQYF.

This chain uses TRBV4-1 with TRBJ2-1; a weak D match, TRBD1 (5 bases). V shed 0 bases and J shed 6 bases, with 12 bases lying between them. Germline CDR1 and CDR2: MGHRA and YSYEKL. The length of the CDR3 is 15 residues. CDR3 in DNA: TGCGCCAGCAGCCAAGAATCGGCCAGGGTCAATGAGCAGTTCTTC. Protein product: CASSQESARVNEQFF.

V and J are TRBV15 and TRBJ1-1; 9 bases are a match to TRBD1. The length of the CDR3 is 16 residues. CDR1 and CDR2 (germline): LNHNV, YYDKDF (reference sequence). The trim removed 0 bases at V and 7 bases at J, leaving 9 bases unmatched. CDR3 residues: CATSRDLDRGAIEAFF. The DNA for the CDR3 is TGTGCCACCAGCAGAGATCTTGACAGGGGGGCAATTGAAGCTTTCTTT.

The J gene is TRBJ2-1, the V gene TRBV3-1, with no clear D. The CDR3 runs 13 residues. CDR1 LGHDT and CDR2 YNNKEL come from the germline V gene (reference sequence). Trimming removed 2 bases at V and 10 bases at J, with 12 bases between. This chain's CDR3 is CASSQMKVTEQFF. DNA of the CDR3: TGTGCCAGCAGCCAAATGAAGGTGACAGAGCAGTTCTTC.

Comments on this clonotype: This may be a read error: a much more frequent sequence differs by one nucleotide. This chain joins TRBV25-1 and TRBJ1-2, with 9 bases that match TRBD1. Germline CDR1 MGHDK, CDR2 SYGVNS. The CDR3 runs 15 residues. DNA of the CDR3: TGTGCCGGCAGTGAAAACAGGGGGCATGGCTATGGCTACACCTTC. It yields the protein CAGSENRGHGYGYTF.

The chain has TRBV29-1 and TRBJ2-7; D is perhaps TRBD1 (5 bases). CDR1 and CDR2 (germline): SQVTM, ANQGSEA. Trimming removed 4 bases at V and 6 bases at J, with 7 bases between. The CDR3 is made up of 10 amino acids. The CDR3 coding sequence is TGCAGCGTTGGTGACAGCGAGCAGTACTTC. Amino acid sequence: CSVGDSEQYF.

The rearrangement uses TRBV5-1 and TRBJ2-1; no clear D gene. This CDR3 spans 15 amino acids. Germline V gives CDR1 SGHRS, CDR2 YFSETQ. With 1 base removed from V and 4 bases from J, the gap between germline ends came to 12 bases. CDR3 amino acids: CASSLRQVAYNEQFF. The CDR3 bases are TGCGCCAGCAGCTTGAGGCAGGTGGCTTACAATGAGCAGTTCTTC.

This chain links TRBV6-2 or TRBV6-3 with TRBJ2-2, with a tentative D call TRBD2 (6 bases). CDR3 size: 19 residues. Per germline, CDR1 MNHEY and CDR2 SVGEGT. V lost 6 bases to trimming and J lost 0 bases, with 23 bases between them. CDR3 coding DNA: TGTGCCAGCAGACCAACCCCGGGACTGGCCAACTCGAACACCGGGGAGCTGTTTTTT. It translates to CASRPTPGLANSNTGELFF.